Following are 14 T cell receptor beta chains from one sample sequenced in a study of CD8+CD57+ T cells in acquired aplastic anemia. Researchers used genomic DNA as the template to profile TCR beta VDJ and CDR3. TCRdb re-called the reads with MiXCR, one entry per CDR3 protein. The data hold some 170,000 distinct CDR3 sequences, with roughly 65% observed a single time. Patients included in sequencing had previously demonstrated CD8+CD57+ cell expansion by flow cytometry. Sample: sorted CD4+, CD8+, or CD8+CD57+ T cells (not recorded which) from PBMCs. All receptors derive from a human donor with aplastic anemia.

V is TRBV9 and J is TRBJ1-1; D unclear. Germline assignment: CDR1 SGDLS and CDR2 YYNGEE. This CDR3 region has 13 residues. The V and J ends lost 4 bases and 8 bases respectively, with 15 bases between them. CDR3 in DNA: TGTGCCAGCAGCCCTCCCAACCAGGTAGAAGCTTTCTTT. It codes for CASSPPNQVEAFF.

In this sample, this clonotype turned up many times. The chain links TRBV6-2 or TRBV6-3 to TRBJ2-7; TRBD2 agrees at 7 bases. CDR1 MNHEY and CDR2 SVGEGT come from the germline V gene. The CDR3 is 15 residues long. V was pared by 4 bases and J by 4 bases, with 10 bases of the junction left unmatched. The CDR3 DNA reads TGTGCCAGCAGTTGGCAGGGAGGGGACTCTTACGAGCAGTACTTC. Translating gives CASSWQGGDSYEQYF.

Many counts were recorded for this clonotype. The chain links TRBV6-1 to TRBJ2-7; D call uncertain. The germline V gene has CDR1 MNHNS and CDR2 SASEGT. The CDR3 contains 11 residues. Trimming removed 3 bases from V and 7 bases from J, with 7 bases in between. The CDR3 spells CASSDLREQYF. The CDR3 region has the DNA TGTGCCAGCAGTGATCTTCGGGAGCAGTACTTC.

The V and J genes are TRBV5-5 and TRBJ2-1, with 8 bases that match TRBD2. Trimming removed 2 bases from V and 10 bases from J; junction bases left unmatched: 5. The CDR3 length is 13 residues. CDR1 and CDR2 (germline): SGHKS, YYEKEE (reference sequence). The CDR3 loop is CASSFGRGGEQFF. The CDR3 nucleotides are TGTGCCAGCAGCTTCGGCCGGGGGGGCGAGCAGTTCTTC. Supplemented by reference TRBV5-5 and TRBJ2-1, the full variable domain reads DAGVTQSPTHLIKTRGQQVTLRCSPISGHKSVSWYQQVLGQGPQFIFQYYEKEERGRGNFPDRFSARQFPNYSSELNVNALLLGDSALYLCASSFGRGGEQFFGPGTRLTVL.

This clonotype was detected many times. V is TRBV7-8 and J is TRBJ1-1, with 7 bases that match TRBD1. CDR1 and CDR2 (germline): SGHVS, FQNEAQ. The CDR3 length is 15 residues. The junction had 2 bases not matched to a gene; V was cut back by 1 base and J by 0 bases. The CDR3 loop reads CASSLEGAMNTEAFF. The CDR3 bases are TGTGCCAGCAGCTTAGAGGGGGCTATGAACACTGAAGCTTTCTTT.

This clonotype has a count of ten or more. The chain combines TRBV6-1 with TRBJ1-5; tentative D call: TRBD1 (5 bases). V was cut by 3 bases and J by 6 bases, with 12 bases left in between. Germline CDR1 reads MNHNS; CDR2 reads SASEGT. The CDR3 extends over 14 amino acids. The DNA for the CDR3 is TGTGCCAGCAGTGACGGGGGAAGAAGTCAGCCCCAGCATTTT. This translates into CASSDGGRSQPQHF.

Points on this clonotype: Because the CDR3 is missing its conserved closing phenylalanine or tryptophan, this is likely a read error. The chain is built from TRBV5-6 and TRBJ2-1; 10 positions match TRBD1. CDR1 SGHDT and CDR2 YYEEEE come from the germline V gene. The CDR3 spans 19 residues. Trimming at V came to 5 bases and at J to 10 bases, leaving 24 bases not matched to a gene. CDR3 amino acids: CASRWGINFDRGRKGEQFL. The CDR3 DNA reads as TGTGCCAGCAGATGGGGAATTAATTTCGACAGGGGGCGTAAGGGCGAGCAGTTCCTC.

This clonotype has just one count. The DNA is left out, because the CDR3 cannot be placed on it with certainty; the CDR3 is given as TCRdb lists it. The CDR3 reads CASSVRDYEQYFGPGHGYTF. V and J are TRBV2 and TRBJ1-2. Ends included, the CDR3 has 20 residues. Looked up from germline, CDR1 is SNHLY and CDR2 is FYNNEI.

The chain carries TRBV19 and TRBJ1-2; tentatively, D is TRBD1 (5 bases). The germline V gene has CDR1 LNHDA and CDR2 SQIVND (reference sequence). V was cut by 6 bases and J by 6 bases, with 14 bases left in between. The CDR3 sequence is 13 residues long. CDR3 region: CASRLSGGHGYTF. In DNA form, the CDR3 reads TGTGCCAGTAGACTTTCGGGGGGACATGGCTACACCTTC. Together with reference TRBV19 and TRBJ1-2, the CDR3 gives the full variable domain: DGGITQSPKYLFRKEGQNVTLSCEQNLNHDAMYWYRQDPGQGLRLIYYSQIVNDFQKGDIAEGYSVSREKKESFPLTVTSAQKNPTAFYLCASRLSGGHGYTFGSGTRLTVV.

This clonotype was counted many times. The chain uses TRBV19 and TRBJ1-1; D call uncertain. Trimming removed 3 bases at V and 1 base at J, with 6 bases between. CDR3 length: 13 amino acids. In germline, CDR1 is LNHDA, CDR2 SQIVND (reference sequence). The CDR3 protein is CASSMEQNTEAFF. In DNA form, the CDR3 reads TGTGCCAGTAGTATGGAGCAGAACACTGAAGCTTTCTTT.

CDR3 sequence reads: CASSLDGFNQPQHF. The CDR3 coding sequence is TGTGCCAGCAGCTTAGATGGGTTTAATCAGCCCCAGCATTTT. The rearrangement links TRBV7-9 to TRBJ1-5; no clear D. The V gene's germline CDR1 is SEHNR and CDR2 FQNEAQ (reference sequence). The CDR3 contains 14 residues. V gave up 1 base and J gave up 4 bases, with 8 bases separating them.

This clonotype has ten or more counts. J is TRBJ2-1 and V is TRBV27; D is ambiguous. The V gene's germline CDR1 is MNHEY and CDR2 SMNVEV (reference sequence). The CDR3 spans 13 residues. Trimming removed 3 bases at V and 6 bases at J, with 9 bases between. CDR3 amino acids: CASSFTDGNEQFF. In DNA, the CDR3 is TGTGCCAGCAGTTTCACTGACGGCAATGAGCAGTTCTTC.

This clonotype came up many times. This chain connects TRBV13 to TRBJ1-3; D is uncertain. The germline V gene has CDR1 PRHDT and CDR2 FYEKMQ (reference sequence). CDR3 size: 16 residues. V dropped 4 bases and J dropped 4 bases, with 17 bases sitting between them. CDR3 in amino acids: CASSSETGRYGNTIYF. The CDR3 DNA reads as TGTGCCAGCAGCTCCGAGACGGGGAGGTACGGAAACACCATATATTTT.

The chain uses TRBV7-9 and TRBJ2-7; 8 nucleotides agree with TRBD2. V lost 0 bases, J lost 3 bases, and 4 bases stayed unmatched. CDR3 length: 15 residues. Germline V gene sequence: CDR1 SEHNR, CDR2 FQNEAQ (reference sequence). The CDR3 reads CASSLAVGTSYEQYF. The CDR3 DNA is TGTGCCAGCAGCTTAGCCGTAGGGACTAGCTACGAGCAGTACTTC.